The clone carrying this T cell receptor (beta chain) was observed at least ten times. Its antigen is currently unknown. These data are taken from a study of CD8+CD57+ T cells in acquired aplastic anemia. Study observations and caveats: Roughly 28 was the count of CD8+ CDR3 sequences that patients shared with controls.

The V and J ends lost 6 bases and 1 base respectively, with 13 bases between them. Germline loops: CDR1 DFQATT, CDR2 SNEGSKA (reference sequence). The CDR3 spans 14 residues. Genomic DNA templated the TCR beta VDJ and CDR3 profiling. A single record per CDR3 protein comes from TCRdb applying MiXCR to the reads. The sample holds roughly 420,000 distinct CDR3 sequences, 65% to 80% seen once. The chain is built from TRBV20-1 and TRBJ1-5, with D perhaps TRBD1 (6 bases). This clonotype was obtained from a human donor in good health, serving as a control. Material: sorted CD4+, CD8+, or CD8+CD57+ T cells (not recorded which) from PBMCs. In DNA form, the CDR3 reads TGCAGTGCCCAGAGGGGGGGGAGCAATCAGCCCCAGCATTTT. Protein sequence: CSAQRGGSNQPQHF.